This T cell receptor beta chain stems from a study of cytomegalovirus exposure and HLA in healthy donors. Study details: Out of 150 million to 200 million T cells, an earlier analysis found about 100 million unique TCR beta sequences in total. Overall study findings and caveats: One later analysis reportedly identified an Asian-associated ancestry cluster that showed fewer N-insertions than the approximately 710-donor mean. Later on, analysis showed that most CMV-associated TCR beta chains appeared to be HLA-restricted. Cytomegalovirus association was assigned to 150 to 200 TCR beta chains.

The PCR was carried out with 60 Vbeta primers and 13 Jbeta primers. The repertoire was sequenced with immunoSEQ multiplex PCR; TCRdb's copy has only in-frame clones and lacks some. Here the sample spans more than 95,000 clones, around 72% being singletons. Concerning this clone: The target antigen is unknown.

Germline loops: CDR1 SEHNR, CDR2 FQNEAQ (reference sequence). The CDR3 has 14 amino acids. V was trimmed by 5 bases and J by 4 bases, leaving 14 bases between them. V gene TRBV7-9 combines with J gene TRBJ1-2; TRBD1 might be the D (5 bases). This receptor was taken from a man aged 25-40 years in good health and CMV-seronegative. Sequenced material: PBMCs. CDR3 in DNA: TGTGCCAGCAGCGATGGGACTGCCATCTATGGCTACACCTTC. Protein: CASSDGTAIYGYTF.